The 17 T cell receptor beta chains given below trace back to one sample, sequenced in a study of a mutant IDH1 vaccine in newly diagnosed glioma. Stated time point: week 11, during vaccination. What each vaccine dose contained was 300 ug of mutant IDH1 20-mer peptide, accompanied by topical imiquimod. These receptors have no identified antigens. Data came from immunoSEQ multiplex PCR; TCRdb stores just in-frame clones and leaves some out. The sample comprises about 66,000 clones, approximately 84% of which are singletons, and about 8.2% rests with the top ten. This material consisted of PBMCs, taken from a glioma patient whose treatment included an IDH1 peptide vaccine. The origin of the receptors is a woman in her forties or fifties with glioma.

The rearrangement links TRBV7-2 to TRBJ2-2; the D gene is possibly TRBD1 (7 bases). V gave up 8 bases and J gave up 5 bases, with 21 bases separating them. CDR1 SGHTA and CDR2 FQGNSA come from the germline V gene. The CDR3 is 16 amino acids. The CDR3 bases are TGTGCCAGCGGACCAGGGGGGCGGGGCGGTACCGGGGAGCTGTTTTTT. Its translation is CASGPGGRGGTGELFF.

The rearrangement links TRBV4-2 to TRBJ2-3; D remains unclear. The V gene's germline CDR1 is LGHNA and CDR2 YNFKEQ. V dropped 1 base and J dropped 3 bases, with 11 bases sitting between them. There are 15 residues in the CDR3. DNA of the CDR3: TGTGCCAGCAGCCAAGGCGCGTCTTTTACAGATACGCAGTATTTT. This sequence encodes CASSQGASFTDTQYF.

The chain combines TRBV4-3 with TRBJ1-2, with a weak D call TRBD1 (5 bases). The CDR3 runs to 14 residues. Germline CDR1 reads LGHNA; CDR2 reads YSLEER. V gave up 3 bases and J gave up 4 bases, with 12 bases separating them. CDR3 in amino acids: CASSHRGGLYGYTF. CDR3 sequence (DNA): TGCGCCAGCAGCCATCGGGGCGGTCTCTATGGCTACACCTTC.

The J gene is TRBJ2-7, the V gene TRBV2, with a weak D call TRBD1 (6 bases). The CDR3 covers 16 residues. V lost 0 bases and J lost 0, with 12 bases in between. Germline V gives CDR1 SNHLY, CDR2 FYNNEI. Written as DNA, the CDR3 is TGTGCCAGCAGTGAAGCTCACAGGGTGTTCTCCTACGAGCAGTACTTC. It yields the protein CASSEAHRVFSYEQYF.

The rearrangement joins TRBV19 to TRBJ2-4; no firm D call. The CDR3 runs to 14 residues. The V end was cut by 7 bases, the J end by 1 base, with 11 bases between. Germline V gives CDR1 LNHDA, CDR2 SQIVND (reference sequence). As DNA, the CDR3 is TGTGCCAGTACCTCTACTCAGGCCAAAAACATTCAGTACTTC. Its protein is CASTSTQAKNIQYF. Using reference TRBV19 and TRBJ2-4 for the parts outside the CDR3, the full variable domain is DGGITQSPKYLFRKEGQNVTLSCEQNLNHDAMYWYRQDPGQGLRLIYYSQIVNDFQKGDIAEGYSVSREKKESFPLTVTSAQKNPTAFYLCASTSTQAKNIQYFGAGTRLSVL.

V is TRBV19 and J is TRBJ1-1; D is perhaps TRBD1 (6 bases). The CDR3 has 15 residues. Trimming removed 4 bases from V and 1 base from J, with 13 bases in between. Germline values: CDR1 LNHDA, CDR2 SQIVND (reference sequence). CDR3 region: CASSNTGTENTEAFF. In DNA, the CDR3 is TGTGCCAGTAGTAACACAGGGACGGAGAACACTGAAGCTTTCTTT.

In this sample, this clone turned up once. The V gene is TRBV27, the J gene TRBJ2-1, with D perhaps matching TRBD1 or TRBD2 (5 bases each). Germline assignment: CDR1 MNHEY and CDR2 SMNVEV (reference sequence). Trimming took off 5 bases at V and 2 bases at J, with 13 bases between the two ends. The CDR3 spans 15 residues. The CDR3 sequence is CASSRSRGPYNEQFF. The CDR3 bases are TGTGCCAGCAGTCGTTCGAGGGGACCCTACAATGAGCAGTTCTTC.

The chain couples TRBV18 to TRBJ2-7; D uncertain. Germline V gene lookup returns CDR1 KGHSH and CDR2 LQKENI. This CDR3 region has 13 residues. The germline V and J ends were trimmed by 2 bases and 3 bases, with 8 bases remaining between them. The CDR3 region has the DNA TGTGCCAGCTCACCAGTTCGAGACTACGAGCAGTACTTC. Translated, it gives CASSPVRDYEQYF. The complete variable domain, with remaining parts taken from reference TRBV18 and TRBJ2-7, reads NAGVMQNPRHLVRRRGQEARLRCSPMKGHSHVYWYRQLPEEGLKFMVYLQKENIIDESGMPKERFSAEFPKEGPSILRIQQVVRGDSAAYFCASSPVRDYEQYFGPGTRLTVT.

In DNA, the CDR3 is TGTGCCAGCAGCACCCGGCCAGGGTACAATCAGCCCCAGCATTTT. Translation: CASSTRPGYNQPQHF. The chain links TRBV7-8 to TRBJ1-5; a possible D gene is TRBD1 (5 bases). Germline lookup yields CDR1 SGHVS and CDR2 FQNEAQ. V was clipped by 5 bases and J by 3 bases, with 14 bases between them. The CDR3 runs 15 residues. Supplemented by reference TRBV7-8 and TRBJ1-5, the full variable domain reads GAGVSQSPRYKVAKRGQDVALRCDPISGHVSLFWYQQALGQGPEFLTYFQNEAQLDKSGLPSDRFFAERPEGSVSTLKIQRTQQEDSAVYLCASSTRPGYNQPQHFGDGTRLSIL.

J is TRBJ2-3 and V is TRBV20-1; D call uncertain. V dropped 0 bases and J dropped 4 bases, with 2 bases sitting between them. This CDR3 is built from 11 residues. Germline-derived CDR1 and CDR2 are DFQATT and SNEGSKA (reference sequence). CDR3 loop: CSARDPDTQYF. For the CDR3, the DNA is TGCAGTGCTAGAGATCCAGATACGCAGTATTTT.

The chain carries TRBV7-9 and TRBJ2-3; no firm D call. There are 12 residues in the CDR3. V gave up 5 bases and J gave up 3 bases, with 6 bases separating them. The V gene's germline CDR1 is SEHNR and CDR2 FQNEAQ (reference sequence). The CDR3 region is CASSPRTDTQYF. CDR3 DNA sequence: TGTGCCAGCAGCCCGCGGACAGATACGCAGTATTTT.

The chain combines TRBV2 with TRBJ2-1; tentative D call: TRBD2 (6 bases). The V gene lost 6 bases and the J gene lost 4 bases, with 16 bases spanning the gap. The V gene's germline CDR1 is SNHLY and CDR2 FYNNEI. This CDR3 comprises 15 residues. As DNA, the CDR3 is TGTGCCAGCAGGACTTTGGGCGGGGCGTACAATGAGCAGTTCTTC. Residues: CASRTLGGAYNEQFF. Combining the CDR3 with reference TRBV2 and TRBJ2-1 gives the whole variable domain EPEVTQTPSHQVTQMGQEVILRCVPISNHLYFYWYRQILGQKVEFLVSFYNNEISEKSEIFDDQFSVERPDGSNFTLKIRSTKLEDSAMYFCASRTLGGAYNEQFFGPGTRLTVL.

The V gene is TRBV11-2, the J gene TRBJ1-4; 7 nucleotides agree with TRBD1. The trim removed 5 bases at V and 8 bases at J, leaving 11 bases unmatched. This CDR3 comprises 15 residues. The V gene's germline CDR1 is SGHAT and CDR2 FQNNGV. CDR3 region: CASSAREGAGEKLFF. The DNA for the CDR3 is TGTGCCAGCAGCGCCCGAGAGGGGGCGGGCGAAAAACTGTTTTTT.

The chain uses TRBV6-1 and TRBJ2-2; D possibly uses TRBD1 or TRBD2 (6 bases each). Germline CDR1 is MNHNS and CDR2 is SASEGT. The V end was cut by 6 bases, the J end by 7 bases, with 18 bases between. The CDR3 sequence is 15 residues long. The CDR3 protein is CASRRRGAEHGELFF. DNA for the CDR3: TGTGCCAGCAGGCGTAGGGGGGCGGAGCACGGGGAGCTGTTTTTT.

The gene calls are TRBV4-2 and TRBJ1-1, with D unresolved. Trimming removed 3 bases at V and 5 bases at J, with 10 bases between. The CDR3 spans 13 residues. CDR1 is LGHNA and CDR2 is YNFKEQ in the germline V gene. As DNA, the CDR3 is TGTGCCAGCAGCCAGGGGTTAGTTACTGAAGCTTTCTTT. Amino acids: CASSQGLVTEAFF.

This clone was recorded once. The chain links TRBV19 to TRBJ1-1; no definite D call. Trimming left V 4 bases short and J 8 bases short, with 11 bases between. Germline-derived CDR1 and CDR2 are LNHDA and SQIVND (reference sequence). The CDR3 has 12 amino acids. This chain's CDR3 is CASSTTPFEAFF. The DNA for the CDR3 is TGTGCCAGTAGTACCACCCCCTTCGAAGCTTTCTTT.

V gene TRBV7-2 combines with J gene TRBJ2-7, with TRBD1 matching 9 bases. This CDR3 comprises 14 residues. The V gene end was trimmed by 1 base and the J gene end by 7 bases; junction bases not matched to a gene: 5. Germline-derived CDR1 and CDR2 are SGHTA and FQGNSA. The CDR3 DNA sequence: TGTGCCAGCAGCTTAGGGGACAGGGTGGGGGAGCAGTACTTC. Translation gives CASSLGDRVGEQYF.